This T cell receptor (beta chain) was captured in a study of human T cells and chemical hapten exposure. Whole-study context: The cohort included alopecia areata under or over 50% scalp, totalis and universalis.

One entry per CDR3 protein results from TCRdb running MiXCR on the RACE reads. The table has some 110,000 distinct CDR3 sequences, 12% seen once. The time point denotes: pre-sensitization, week 0. Treatment in this sample: therapeutic diphenylcyclopropenone sensitization with weekly scalp DPC. This clonotype was observed a handful of times. Trimming removed 1 base from V and 8 bases from J, with 2 bases in between. This CDR3 has 11 amino acids. Germline-derived CDR1 and CDR2 are MNHEY and SVGEGT. The sequencing used whole blood, collected in connection with sensitization to the hapten diphenylcyclopropenone (DPC). The clonotype comes from a woman aged 50 to 60 with alopecia areata. Some clones in this sample may be carry-over from other donors' samples. V and J are TRBV6-2 or TRBV6-3 and TRBJ2-2; D call uncertain. In DNA, the CDR3 is TGTGCCAGCAGTTACTGGGGGGAGCTGTTTTTT. It translates to CASSYWGELFF.